These 32 T cell receptor beta chains originate from one sample sequenced in a study of CD8+ T cells in alopecia areata (dated by TCRdb to 2016 to 2019). Interpreted using the paper, the time point label stands for: 24 weeks on oral tofacitinib. What the treatment or condition label conveys for this sample: oral pan-JAK inhibitor, 5-10 mg twice daily. Lesional scalp punch biopsies and peripheral blood were obtained from alopecia areata patients. The library was obtained by the immunoSEQ multiplex PCR assay. RNA was extracted from all samples and reverse transcribed into cDNA as template for TCR sequencing. Held by TCRdb, this immuneACCESS table contains in-frame sequences only and omits some clones. Under half of the omission traces to an unresolved V gene where checked; the cause of the rest is unknown. The sample profile shows 4,300 or so clones; 69% of them were found once. Under 9.5% of the sample is taken by the ten largest.

Sequencing was performed on skin, taken at week 24, from a patient treated with tofacitinib. These TCRs come from a human donor with alopecia areata.

The V call is TRBV6-6, the J call TRBJ2-5; tentatively, D is TRBD1 or TRBD2 (5 bases each). This CDR3 has 14 residues. Trimming pared 0 bases from V and 4 bases from J, leaving 9 bases between. The germline V gene has CDR1 MNHNY and CDR2 SVGAGI (reference sequence). CDR3 sequence: CASSYSVRGETQYF. CDR3 DNA sequence: TGTGCCAGCAGTTACTCCGTGAGGGGAGAGACCCAGTACTTC.

The chain links TRBV29-1 to TRBJ1-5; unclear D gene. Germline values: CDR1 SQVTM, CDR2 ANQGSEA. The CDR3 is 13 amino acids. Trimming took off 7 bases at V and 7 bases at J, with 17 bases between the two ends. CDR3 sequence (DNA): TGCAGCGCAACGGAAGCCCCTGGACAGCCCCAGCATTTT. Residues: CSATEAPGQPQHF. Variable domain in full (rest from reference TRBV29-1 and TRBJ1-5): SAVISQKPSRDICQRGTSLTIQCQVDSQVTMMFWYRQQPGQSLTLIATANQGSEATYESGFVIDKFPISRPNLTFSTLTVSNMSPEDSSIYLCSATEAPGQPQHFGDGTRLSIL.

The J gene is TRBJ1-3, the V gene TRBV7-2; TRBD1 matches 7 bases. Germline V gives CDR1 SGHTA, CDR2 FQGNSA. The CDR3 is made up of 15 amino acids. J gave up 3 bases and V 5 bases, and 7 bases lay outside the gene matches. This chain's CDR3 is CASSPLTGFGNTIYF. The CDR3 nucleotides are TGTGCCAGCAGCCCACTGACAGGGTTTGGAAACACCATATATTTT.

This clone was seen only once. The chain links TRBV28 to TRBJ2-5; D gene uncertain. The CDR3 has 14 residues. Looked up from germline, CDR1 is MDHEN and CDR2 is SYDVKM. The V gene lost 5 bases and the J gene lost 0 bases, with 10 bases spanning the gap. The DNA of the CDR3 is TGTGCCAGCAGTGCGTTCAAGTACCAAGAGACCCAGTACTTC. Its protein is CASSAFKYQETQYF.

This clone appeared a few times. V gene TRBV6-1 combines with J gene TRBJ2-1, with TRBD2 matching over 7 bases. This CDR3 contains 11 residues. V lost 8 bases to trimming and J lost 14 bases; unmatched junction nucleotides: 9. Germline V lookup: CDR1 MNHNS, CDR2 SASEGT. The DNA for the CDR3 is TGTGCCAGCCTCGGACTAGAGGTTGAGTTCTTC. Its protein is CASLGLEVEFF.

Regarding this clone: The same CDR3 can be traced to other DNA sequences in this sample. This chain uses TRBV5-8 with TRBJ2-1, with D unresolved. The V end lost 0 bases, the J end lost 4 bases, and 5 bases lay between the germline ends. Germline CDR1 is SGHTS and CDR2 is YDEGEE. This CDR3 has 13 residues. CDR3 sequence: CASSLARYNEQFF. The CDR3 DNA reads as TGTGCCAGCAGCTTGGCGCGGTACAATGAGCAGTTCTTC. The entire variable domain, with the rest obtained from reference TRBV5-8 and TRBJ2-1, is as follows: EAGVTQSPTHLIKTRGQQATLRCSPISGHTSVYWYQQALGLGLQFLLWYDEGEERNRGNFPPRFSGRQFPNYSSELNVNALELEDSALYLCASSLARYNEQFFGPGTRLTVL.

The chain combines TRBV5-1 with TRBJ2-1; 9 nucleotides match TRBD2. The V segment lost 0 bases and the J segment 3 bases; nucleotides outside the gene matches: 10. The germline V gene has CDR1 SGHRS and CDR2 YFSETQ. This CDR3 has 18 residues. The CDR3 loop is CASSLAPGGGGIYNEQFF. DNA for the CDR3: TGCGCCAGCAGCTTGGCCCCGGGCGGGGGGGGAATCTACAATGAGCAGTTCTTC.

The V gene is TRBV6-1, the J gene TRBJ2-2; D is undetermined. CDR3 size: 13 residues. With 2 bases removed from V and 6 bases from J, the gap between germline ends came to 7 bases. Looked up from germline, CDR1 is MNHNS and CDR2 is SASEGT. In DNA, the CDR3 is TGTGCCAGCAGTGAAAGAGGTTCCGGGGAGCTGTTTTTT. It specifies CASSERGSGELFF.

This rearrangement joins TRBV11-2 to TRBJ2-7; D is ambiguous. This CDR3 contains 15 residues. Trimming pared 1 base from V and 0 bases from J, leaving 10 bases between. Germline lookup yields CDR1 SGHAT and CDR2 FQNNGV. The CDR3 protein is CASSLVHTRSYEQYF. The CDR3 nucleotides read TGTGCCAGCAGCTTAGTCCATACCCGCTCCTACGAGCAGTACTTC.

V is TRBV6-6 and J is TRBJ1-4; 10 bases are a match to TRBD1. J gave up 8 bases and V 5 bases, and 8 bases lay outside the gene matches. The germline CDR1 and CDR2 sequences are MNHNY and SVGAGI (reference sequence). This CDR3 region has 15 residues. The CDR3 loop reads CASSRPGTGEEKLFF. The CDR3 DNA sequence: TGTGCCAGCAGTCGTCCCGGGACAGGGGAAGAAAAACTGTTTTTT.

As to this clone: One end of the junction varies from germline; a read error may be responsible. The chain couples TRBV7-9 to TRBJ1-1; no reliable D call. Germline V lookup: CDR1 SEHNR, CDR2 FQNEAQ (reference sequence). CDR3 length: 12 residues. The CDR3 nucleotides are TGTGCCAGCAGGTTAGTCCACACTGAAGCTTTCTTT. This encodes CASRLVHTEAFF.

The J gene is TRBJ2-6, the V gene TRBV27; D is ambiguous. Germline CDR1 reads MNHEY; CDR2 reads SMNVEV (reference sequence). The CDR3 is 14 residues long. With 5 bases removed from V and 0 bases from J, the gap between germline ends came to 5 bases. The chain's CDR3 is CASSRGSGANVLTF. CDR3 DNA sequence: TGTGCCAGCAGTCGAGGCTCTGGGGCCAACGTCCTGACTTTC.

CDR3 in DNA: TGTGCCAGCAGCTTAGTGGAAGGGACCTACGAGCAGTACTTC. Residues: CASSLVEGTYEQYF. This chain connects TRBV7-2 to TRBJ2-7; no definite D call. Looked up from germline, CDR1 is SGHTA and CDR2 is FQGNSA. This CDR3 has 14 amino acids. Trimming removed 1 base at V and 2 bases at J, with 9 bases between.

The chain links TRBV7-8 to TRBJ1-1, with 9 bases aligning to TRBD1. Germline lookup yields CDR1 SGHVS and CDR2 FQNEAQ. The CDR3 covers 13 residues. With 5 bases clipped from V and 5 bases from J, the junction kept 3 bases outside the gene matches. CDR3 in amino acids: CASSGDRETEAFF. For the CDR3, the DNA is TGTGCCAGCAGCGGGGACAGGGAAACTGAAGCTTTCTTT.

The rearrangement joins TRBV7-3 to TRBJ2-1, with D possibly being TRBD1 or TRBD2 (5 bases each). This CDR3 contains 16 residues. Per the germline V gene, CDR1 is SGHTA and CDR2 is FQGTGA. Trimming left V 5 bases short and J 0 bases short, with 14 bases between. CDR3 bases: TGTGCCAGCAGCCGGTCGCCTGGGGGCTCCTACAATGAGCAGTTCTTC. Protein: CASSRSPGGSYNEQFF.

The chain combines TRBV7-9 with TRBJ1-2, with D unresolved. This CDR3 region has 16 residues. The ends were cut back, 2 bases at V and 2 bases at J, with 15 bases in the middle. In germline, CDR1 is SEHNR, CDR2 FQNEAQ (reference sequence). The CDR3 loop reads CASSLYLRAYNYGYTF. For the CDR3, the DNA is TGTGCCAGCAGCTTATATCTGAGAGCCTACAACTATGGCTACACCTTC.

The V call is TRBV13, the J call TRBJ2-3; 12 nucleotides match TRBD2. Germline CDR1 and CDR2: PRHDT and FYEKMQ (reference sequence). After removal of 0 bases from V and 5 bases from J, the junction contained 3 bases not matched to a gene. CDR3 length: 16 residues. CDR3 DNA sequence: TGTGCCAGCAGCTTAGGTCTAGCGGGGGGGAGAGATACGCAGTATTTT. Its protein product is CASSLGLAGGRDTQYF.

This chain links TRBV7-3 with TRBJ2-5; D is possibly TRBD2 (6 bases). Germline lookup yields CDR1 SGHTA and CDR2 FQGTGA. This CDR3 contains 14 residues. Trimming took 2 bases from V and 2 from J, leaving 9 bases between them. CDR3 amino acids: CASSLWGDQETQYF. CDR3 sequence (DNA): TGTGCCAGCAGCTTATGGGGGGATCAAGAGACCCAGTACTTC.

This chain connects TRBV6-5 to TRBJ2-7; D tentatively reads TRBD1 or TRBD2 (6 bases each). V was shortened by 2 bases and J by 5 bases, with 13 bases between the two germline ends. Germline CDR1 and CDR2: MNHEY and SVGAGI. This CDR3 contains 14 residues. In nucleotides, the CDR3 is TGTGCCAGCAGTTACGGGGGGCCCGGGAACGAGCAGTACTTC. The encoded protein is CASSYGGPGNEQYF.

This clone was detected a few times. V and J are TRBV11-2 and TRBJ2-7, with D possibly being TRBD1 (5 bases). V shed 3 bases and J shed 3 bases, with 12 bases lying between them. The CDR3 sequence is 14 residues long. The V gene's germline CDR1 is SGHAT and CDR2 FQNNGV. CDR3 sequence (DNA): TGTGCCAGCAGCTTCAATACCGACAGCTACGAGCAGTACTTC. Its translation: CASSFNTDSYEQYF.

The gene calls are TRBV7-9 and TRBJ2-1; D might be TRBD1 (5 bases). V was clipped by 1 base and J by 3 bases, with 19 bases between them. This CDR3 comprises 18 residues. Germline CDR1 and CDR2: SEHNR and FQNEAQ (reference sequence). CDR3 region: CASSLVGFLGAGYNEQFF. The CDR3 coding sequence is TGTGCCAGCAGCTTAGTCGGGTTTTTAGGGGCTGGCTACAATGAGCAGTTCTTC.

The sample holds one count of this clone. The rearrangement uses TRBV5-5 and TRBJ2-3, with D perhaps matching TRBD2 (7 bases). In germline, CDR1 is SGHKS, CDR2 YYEKEE (reference sequence). The germline V and J ends were trimmed by 3 bases and 0 bases, with 14 bases remaining between them. This CDR3 contains 16 residues. The DNA of the CDR3 is TGTGCCAGCAGCTCCTTGCCGGGGGGCAGCACAGATACGCAGTATTTT. Translating it yields CASSSLPGGSTDTQYF. The full variable domain, in which reference TRBV5-5 and TRBJ2-3 provide the parts outside the CDR3, is DAGVTQSPTHLIKTRGQQVTLRCSPISGHKSVSWYQQVLGQGPQFIFQYYEKEERGRGNFPDRFSARQFPNYSSELNVNALLLGDSALYLCASSSLPGGSTDTQYFGPGTRLTVL.

J is TRBJ1-4 and V is TRBV7-8; possibly TRBD1 for D (6 bases). Germline CDR1 reads SGHVS; CDR2 reads FQNEAQ. V gave up 4 bases and J gave up 4 bases, with 13 bases separating them. CDR3 length equals 15 residues. CDR3 DNA: TGTGCCAGCAGCTCTGGACAGCTACTTAATGAAAAACTGTTTTTT. Encoded protein: CASSSGQLLNEKLFF.

This clone was recorded a few times. The V and J genes are TRBV28 and TRBJ1-1, with TRBD1 as a possible D gene (5 bases). V lost 1 base, J lost 7 bases, and 28 bases lay in between. The germline V gene has CDR1 MDHEN and CDR2 SYDVKM. CDR3 size: 19 residues. CDR3 sequence (DNA): TGTGCCAGCAGTTTATATTTATCCGGGGCCGGGCAGAACCAGATTGAAGCTTTCTTT. Encoded protein: CASSLYLSGAGQNQIEAFF.

The rearrangement uses TRBV5-1 and TRBJ2-7; 11 nucleotides line up with TRBD2. The germline V gene has CDR1 SGHRS and CDR2 YFSETQ. The CDR3 covers 21 residues. The ends lost 0 bases at V and 0 bases at J; junction bases unmatched: 17. The DNA for the CDR3 is TGCGCCAGCAGCTTGGGGGCCCCAAGCACCAGTAGCGGGAGGGCCTCCTACGAGCAGTACTTC. The encoded protein is CASSLGAPSTSSGRASYEQYF.

The chain recombines TRBV28 with TRBJ1-2; 7 bases fit TRBD1. The J segment lost 3 bases and the V segment lost 7 bases, leaving 11 bases of the junction unmatched. The CDR3 runs to 15 residues. The germline CDR1 and CDR2 sequences are MDHEN and SYDVKM. CDR3 residues: CASTAGRGLDYGYTF. Written as DNA, the CDR3 is TGTGCCAGCACCGCAGGAAGGGGGCTAGACTATGGCTACACCTTC.

The rearrangement joins TRBV19 to TRBJ2-1; D not certain. From germline, CDR1 is LNHDA and CDR2 SQIVND (reference sequence). This CDR3 has 14 residues. V lost 1 base to trimming and J lost 0 bases, with 4 bases between them. CDR3 sequence (DNA): TGTGCCAGTAGTATAGGGGGCTCCTACAATGAGCAGTTCTTC. Translating it yields CASSIGGSYNEQFF. Drawing the rest from reference TRBV19 and TRBJ2-1, the complete variable domain is DGGITQSPKYLFRKEGQNVTLSCEQNLNHDAMYWYRQDPGQGLRLIYYSQIVNDFQKGDIAEGYSVSREKKESFPLTVTSAQKNPTAFYLCASSIGGSYNEQFFGPGTRLTVL.

The chain combines TRBV7-2 with TRBJ1-3; no clear D. The germline CDR1 and CDR2 sequences are SGHTA and FQGNSA. V lost 1 base and J 4 bases, leaving 8 bases between the germline ends. This CDR3 contains 14 residues. The CDR3 DNA follows: TGTGCCAGCAGCTTAGTGGCAGTCGGAAACACCATATATTTT. It specifies CASSLVAVGNTIYF.

The rearrangement joins TRBV5-1 to TRBJ2-3; 7 nucleotides match TRBD2. The CDR3 has 17 residues. Germline assignment: CDR1 SGHRS and CDR2 YFSETQ. With 5 bases clipped from V and 5 bases from J, the junction kept 17 bases outside the gene matches. The CDR3 DNA sequence: TGCGCCAGCAGTTCCTCACTAGCGCAAGAACCGGGAGATACGCAGTATTTT. Protein product: CASSSSLAQEPGDTQYF.

This clone was counted once. The rearrangement joins TRBV7-2 to TRBJ2-7, with D perhaps assigned TRBD1 or TRBD2 (5 bases each). V shed 1 base and J shed 1 base, with 14 bases lying between them. The germline CDR1 and CDR2 sequences are SGHTA and FQGNSA. CDR3 length: 16 amino acids. Written as DNA, the CDR3 is TGTGCCAGCAGCTTAGAAGGGACCTCTTTATCCTACGAGCAGTACTTC. This translates into CASSLEGTSLSYEQYF.

This chain joins TRBV2 and TRBJ2-5, with 7 bases that match TRBD1. CDR1 is SNHLY, CDR2 FYNNEI, per germline. The CDR3 sequence is 15 residues long. V shed 4 bases, J shed 4 bases, and the junction held 9 bases outside the gene matches. CDR3 sequence (DNA): TGTGCCAGCAGTGGAGGCAGGGGGTGGCGAGAGACCCAGTACTTC. This codes for CASSGGRGWRETQYF.

This rearrangement joins TRBV9 to TRBJ2-1; 8 bases are a match to TRBD2. This CDR3 has 14 amino acids. In germline, CDR1 is SGDLS, CDR2 YYNGEE. With V trimmed by 2 bases and J by 5 bases, 3 bases remained unmatched. CDR3 nucleotides: TGTGCCAGCAGCGTCACTAGCGGCCACAATGAGCAGTTCTTC. The encoded protein is CASSVTSGHNEQFF.